These T cell receptor beta chains were read from a single sample in a study of beta chain features in type 1 diabetes. Data came from immunoSEQ multiplex PCR; TCRdb stores just in-frame clones and leaves some out. The table lists 120,000 to 150,000 clones, 10% to 15% of them singletons. The sample consisted of central memory CD4+ T cells from blood. These receptors all stem from a man between 18 and 29 years old with type 1 diabetes. The CDR3 runs from the conserved cysteine through the conserved F or W. The D gene is left open where the match is weak. Rows may omit the clone size; those that give it use once, few, many or a size class.

J	D	size	V	DNA	CDR3
TRBJ1-5	.	.	TRBV2	TGTGCCAGCAGTGACGACAATTCGAGGAATCAGCCCCAGCATTTT	CASSDDNSRNQPQHF
TRBJ2-1	TRBD2	few	TRBV4-2	TGTGCCAGCAGCCACGGCGGGGGGGTAAATGAGCAGTTCTTC	CASSHGGGVNEQFF
TRBJ2-1	.	.	TRBV4-2	TGTGCCAGCATCCCCGAGAAGGGGCGGGACAATGAGCAGTTCTTC	CASIPEKGRDNEQFF
TRBJ1-3	.	.	TRBV9	TGTGCCAGCAGCCCTCCCCCGGGTCTCTCTGGAAACACCATATATTTT	CASSPPPGLSGNTIYF
TRBJ2-5	TRBD2	many	TRBV27	TGTGCCAGCAGTTCCTCTCTAGCGGGGTTGGAGACCCAGTACTTC	CASSSSLAGLETQYF
TRBJ2-5	.	few	TRBV18	TGTGCCAGCCGATCCCTATTGGACAGCCAAGAGACCCAGTACTTC	CASRSLLDSQETQYF
TRBJ2-3	.	few	TRBV7-9	TGTGCCAGCAGCCCACGGGGGGCCGGCACAGATACGCAGTATTTT	CASSPRGAGTDTQYF
TRBJ1-2	TRBD1	.	TRBV5-1	TGCGCCAGCAGCCTTGACAGGGTCTTCACCTTC	CASSLDRVFTF
TRBJ1-4	.	.	TRBV2	TGTGCCACTTCCATGGGCCCCCACGAAAAACTGTTTTTT	CATSMGPHEKLFF
TRBJ2-7	.	.	TRBV27	TGTGCCAGCGCCAAATACGAGCAGTACTTC	CASAKYEQYF
TRBJ2-7	TRBD1	few	TRBV30	TGTGCCTGGAGTGTACAAACAGGGGGGACCGAGCAGTACTTC	CAWSVQTGGTEQYF
TRBJ1-6	.	.	TRBV4-1	TGCGCCAGCAGCCTCAACGAGGGGGGCTGGTCACCCCTCCACTTT	CASSLNEGGWSPLHF
TRBJ1-2	.	.	TRBV27	TGTGCCAGCAGTTCACACGGAAAAGGGTATGGCTACACCTTC	CASSSHGKGYGYTF
TRBJ1-5	.	few	TRBV30	TGTGCCTGGGCTGGGGATAGCAATCAGCCCCAGCATTTT	CAWAGDSNQPQHF
TRBJ2-5	TRBD2	few	TRBV15	TGTGCCACCAGCAGACTGCGGGGGGCAGGTGAGACCCAGTACTTC	CATSRLRGAGETQYF
TRBJ1-2	.	.	TRBV29-1	TGCAGCGGCTCCCAGGGGAGCTATGGCTACACCTTC	CSGSQGSYGYTF
TRBJ2-5	.	few	TRBV2	TGTGCCAGCCTCTCAACGGGGGCTTCCCCCCAAGAGACCCAGTACTTC	CASLSTGASPQETQYF
TRBJ1-5	.	few	TRBV9	TGTGCCAGCAGCGTAGACGGCAGAAATCAGCCCCAGCATTTT	CASSVDGRNQPQHF
TRBJ2-5	.	few	TRBV27	TGTGCCAGCAGCCTAACCGGGTTCCCTTTAGCCTTACAAGAGACCCAGTACTTC	CASSLTGFPLALQETQYF
TRBJ1-1	TRBD1	.	TRBV7-6	TGTGCCAGCAGAGGCGTCCCCGGGACAGAGTTCCTGAACACTGAAGCTTTCTTT	CASRGVPGTEFLNTEAFF
TRBJ2-6	.	.	TRBV10-3	TGTGCCATCGGCCGGCCCAACAATTCTGGGGCCAACGTCCTGACTTTC	CAIGRPNNSGANVLTF
TRBJ2-7	TRBD1	many	TRBV30	TGTGCCTGTGGACAGGGGGCCTCCTACGAGCAGTACTTC	CACGQGASYEQYF
TRBJ1-2	TRBD1	.	TRBV7-8	TGTGCCAGCAGCGCGTCCGGGACAGGGGCTTGGGGCTACACCTTC	CASSASGTGAWGYTF
TRBJ1-2	.	.	TRBV6-5	TGTGCCAGCAGTTACCAGGGTATCCGCGGCTACACCTTC	CASSYQGIRGYTF
TRBJ1-4	.	.	TRBV6-5	TGTGCCAGCAGTGGGACGGGGAAACTGTTTTTT	CASSGTGKLFF
TRBJ1-6	.	.	TRBV7-2	TGTGCCAGCAGCCTGGGTAGAAGTTCACCCCTCCACTTT	CASSLGRSSPLHF
TRBJ2-6	TRBD1	many	TRBV7-9	TGTGCCAGCCCCGGGACAGGGAGCGGGGCCAACGTCCTGACTTTC	CASPGTGSGANVLTF
TRBJ1-1	.	few	TRBV7-9	TGTGCCAGCAGCTTAGGGCTTCAGATTGAAGCTTTCTTT	CASSLGLQIEAFF
TRBJ1-2	.	few	TRBV27	TGTGCCAGCAGAGGACAGAACAATAACTATGGCTACACCTTC	CASRGQNNNYGYTF
TRBJ1-6	.	.	TRBV4-1	TGCGCCAGCAGCCAAGATCGCGCAAGGGATTCACCCCTCCACTTT	CASSQDRARDSPLHF
TRBJ1-4	TRBD1	few	TRBV4-1	TGCGCCAGCAGCCAAGATATGGGGAACAGGGGATCAACTAATGAAAAACTGTTTTTT	CASSQDMGNRGSTNEKLFF
TRBJ1-1	.	few	TRBV6-5	TGTGCCAGCAGATGGAACACTGAAGCTTTCTTT	CASRWNTEAFF
TRBJ2-7	.	few	TRBV10-3	TGTGCCATCAGTGAGATGAGCTCCTACGAGCAGTACTTC	CAISEMSSYEQYF
TRBJ2-1	.	many	TRBV5-4	TGTGCCAGCAGCTTGATTAGGGGCACTGAGCAGTTCTTC	CASSLIRGTEQFF
TRBJ1-1	TRBD1	few	TRBV9	TGTGCCAGCAGCGCCTCTTCTAGGACAGGAGAAGACACTGAAGCTTTCTTT	CASSASSRTGEDTEAFF
TRBJ2-5	TRBD1	.	TRBV10-3	TGTGCCATCAGTGAAGGACAGGGCCAGGAGACCCAGTACTTC	CAISEGQGQETQYF